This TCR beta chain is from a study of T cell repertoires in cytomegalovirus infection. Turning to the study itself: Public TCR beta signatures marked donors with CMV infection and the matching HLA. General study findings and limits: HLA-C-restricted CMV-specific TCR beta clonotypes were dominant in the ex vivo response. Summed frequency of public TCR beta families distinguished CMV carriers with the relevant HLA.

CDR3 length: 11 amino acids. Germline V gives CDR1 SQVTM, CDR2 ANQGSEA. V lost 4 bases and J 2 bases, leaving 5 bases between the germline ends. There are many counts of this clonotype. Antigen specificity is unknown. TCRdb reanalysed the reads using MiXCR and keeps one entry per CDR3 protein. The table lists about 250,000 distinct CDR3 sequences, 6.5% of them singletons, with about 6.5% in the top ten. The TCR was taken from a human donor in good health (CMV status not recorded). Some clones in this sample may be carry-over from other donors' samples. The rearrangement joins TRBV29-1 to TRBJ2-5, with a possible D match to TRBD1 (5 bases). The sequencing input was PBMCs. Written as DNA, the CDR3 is TGCAGCGTTGGACAGCAAGAGACCCAGTACTTC. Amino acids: CSVGQQETQYF.